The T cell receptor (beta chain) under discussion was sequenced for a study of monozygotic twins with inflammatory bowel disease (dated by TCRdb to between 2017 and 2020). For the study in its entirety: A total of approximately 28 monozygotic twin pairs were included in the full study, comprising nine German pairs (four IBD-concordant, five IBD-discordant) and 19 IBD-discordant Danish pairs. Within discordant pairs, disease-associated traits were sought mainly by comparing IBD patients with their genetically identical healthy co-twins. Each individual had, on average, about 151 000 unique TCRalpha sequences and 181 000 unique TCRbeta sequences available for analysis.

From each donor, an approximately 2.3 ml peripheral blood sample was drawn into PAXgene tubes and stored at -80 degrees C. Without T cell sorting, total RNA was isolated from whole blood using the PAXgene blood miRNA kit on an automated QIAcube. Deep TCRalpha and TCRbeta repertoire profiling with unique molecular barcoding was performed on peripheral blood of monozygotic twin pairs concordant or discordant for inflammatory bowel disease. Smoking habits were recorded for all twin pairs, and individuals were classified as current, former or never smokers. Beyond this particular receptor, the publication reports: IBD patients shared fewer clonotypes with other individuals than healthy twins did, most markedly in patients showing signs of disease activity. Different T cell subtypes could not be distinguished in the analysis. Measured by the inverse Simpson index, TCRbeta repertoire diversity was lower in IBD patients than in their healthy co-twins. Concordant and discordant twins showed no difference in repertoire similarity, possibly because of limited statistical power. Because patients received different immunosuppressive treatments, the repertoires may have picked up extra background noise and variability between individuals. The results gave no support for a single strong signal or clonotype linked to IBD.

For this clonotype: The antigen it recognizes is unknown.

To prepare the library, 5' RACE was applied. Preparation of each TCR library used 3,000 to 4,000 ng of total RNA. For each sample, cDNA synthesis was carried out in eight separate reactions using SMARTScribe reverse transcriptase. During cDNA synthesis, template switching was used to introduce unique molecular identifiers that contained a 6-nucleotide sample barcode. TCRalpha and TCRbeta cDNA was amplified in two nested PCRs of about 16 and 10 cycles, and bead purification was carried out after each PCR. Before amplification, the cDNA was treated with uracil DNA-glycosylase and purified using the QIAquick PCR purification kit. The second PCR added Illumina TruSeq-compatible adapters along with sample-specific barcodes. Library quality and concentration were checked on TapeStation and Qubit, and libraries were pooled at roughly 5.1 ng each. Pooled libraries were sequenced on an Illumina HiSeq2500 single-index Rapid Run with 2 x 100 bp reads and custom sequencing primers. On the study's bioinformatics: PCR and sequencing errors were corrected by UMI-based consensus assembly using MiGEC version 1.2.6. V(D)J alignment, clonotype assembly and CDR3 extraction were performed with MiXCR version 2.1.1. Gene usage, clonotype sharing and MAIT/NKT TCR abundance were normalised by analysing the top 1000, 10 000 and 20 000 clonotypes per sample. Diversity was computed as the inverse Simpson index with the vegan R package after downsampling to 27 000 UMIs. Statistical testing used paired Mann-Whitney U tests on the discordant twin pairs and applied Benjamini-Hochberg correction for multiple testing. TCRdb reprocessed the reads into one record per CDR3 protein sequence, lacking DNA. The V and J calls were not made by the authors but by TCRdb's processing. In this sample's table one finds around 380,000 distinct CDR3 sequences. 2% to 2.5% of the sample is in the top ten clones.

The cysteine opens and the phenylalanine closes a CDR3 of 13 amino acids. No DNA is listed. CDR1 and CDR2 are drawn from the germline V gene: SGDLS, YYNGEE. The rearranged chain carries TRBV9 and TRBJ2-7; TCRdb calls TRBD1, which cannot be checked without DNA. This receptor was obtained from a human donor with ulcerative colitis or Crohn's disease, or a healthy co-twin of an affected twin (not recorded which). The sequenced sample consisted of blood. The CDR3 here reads CASSAPLTYEQYF.